One and the same sample provided the 26 T cell receptor beta chains below, sequenced in a study of blood T cell repertoires in COVID-19. The method was immunoSEQ multiplex PCR; TCRdb's version includes in-frame clones alone and lacks a portion of them. The sample shows about 270,000 clones, 85% of them seen only once. The sample taken for sequencing was peripheral blood. Every receptor here comes from a woman aged 45-65 years with active or convalescent COVID-19.

The genes are TRBV5-4 and TRBJ1-1; TRBD1 is a possible D gene (5 bases). CDR3 length: 14 residues. Deletions cut 7 bases from V and 4 bases from J, with 17 bases between. Germline V gene data show CDR1 as SGHNT and CDR2 as YYREEE (reference sequence). CDR3 amino acids: CASGLGGVGTEAFF. Here the CDR3 DNA reads TGTGCCAGCGGTCTTGGGGGGGTTGGCACTGAAGCTTTCTTT.

V usage is TRBV5-1 and J usage is TRBJ1-4; 7 bases are shared with TRBD1. Trimming at V came to 5 bases and at J to 8 bases, leaving 9 bases not matched to a gene. Germline assignment: CDR1 SGHRS and CDR2 YFSETQ. CDR3 length: 14 amino acids. Here the CDR3 reads CASRSGTVKEKLFF. The CDR3 region has the DNA TGCGCCAGCAGGTCCGGGACAGTGAAGGAAAAACTGTTTTTT. Full variable domain (rest looked up from reference TRBV5-1 and TRBJ1-4): KAGVTQTPRYLIKTRGQQVTLSCSPISGHRSVSWYQQTPGQGLQFLFEYFSETQRNKGNFPGRFSGRQFSNSRSEMNVSTLELGDSALYLCASRSGTVKEKLFFGSGTQLSVL.

The chain joins TRBV20-1 to TRBJ1-2, with TRBD1 matching 8 bases. The CDR3 runs 16 residues. The germline gives CDR1 DFQATT, CDR2 SNEGSKA (reference sequence). Trimming at V came to 3 bases and at J to 6 bases, leaving 15 bases not matched to a gene. CDR3 residues: CSASRDEDRVVDGYTF. The CDR3 nucleotides are TGCAGTGCTAGTCGCGATGAGGACAGGGTCGTCGATGGCTACACCTTC.

The gene calls are TRBV18 and TRBJ1-1, with D perhaps matching TRBD1 (6 bases). Germline V gene sequence: CDR1 KGHSH, CDR2 LQKENI. The CDR3 extends over 14 amino acids. The V gene lost 1 base and the J gene lost 7 bases, with 13 bases spanning the gap. As DNA, the CDR3 is TGTGCCAGCTCACCACTGCCGCCCAGGGGTGAAGCTTTCTTT. Translated, it gives CASSPLPPRGEAFF.

The V call is TRBV2, the J call TRBJ2-5; 10 nucleotides match TRBD1. The CDR3 extends over 14 amino acids. J was trimmed by 1 base and V by 6 bases; bases with no gene match: 2. The germline gives CDR1 SNHLY, CDR2 FYNNEI. The CDR3 reads CASRDRGFQETQYF. CDR3 sequence (DNA): TGTGCCAGCAGGGACAGGGGGTTCCAAGAGACCCAGTACTTC. The whole variable domain, remainder taken from reference TRBV2 and TRBJ2-5, is EPEVTQTPSHQVTQMGQEVILRCVPISNHLYFYWYRQILGQKVEFLVSFYNNEISEKSEIFDDQFSVERPDGSNFTLKIRSTKLEDSAMYFCASRDRGFQETQYFGPGTRLLVL.

The V gene is TRBV21-1, the J gene TRBJ1-3. TRBV21-1 is labeled a pseudogene. The CDR3 is 14 residues long. The DNA for the CDR3 is TGTGCCAGCAGCAAAGGGGGAGGGTGTGACACCATATATTTT. This codes for CASSKGGGCDTIYF.

The CDR3 reads CASRKTDYNYGYTF. The CDR3, as DNA: TGTGCCAGTAGGAAGACAGATTATAACTATGGCTACACCTTC. V and J are TRBV19 and TRBJ1-2; D is possibly TRBD1 (5 bases). From germline, CDR1 is LNHDA and CDR2 SQIVND (reference sequence). This CDR3 has 14 amino acids. Trimming shortened V by 6 bases and J by 1 base, and 12 bases separated the two germline ends.

This clone was picked up a small number of times. The rearrangement links TRBV5-1 to TRBJ2-3; 8 positions agree with TRBD2. CDR1 and CDR2 (germline): SGHRS, YFSETQ. J was trimmed by 3 bases and V by 0 bases; bases with no gene match: 0. This CDR3 spans 14 amino acids. The CDR3 sequence: CASSLGLATDTQYF. The CDR3 coding sequence is TGCGCCAGCAGCTTGGGACTAGCGACAGATACGCAGTATTTT.

Regarding this clone: Sequence at one end of the junction differs from germline and may be a read error. V usage is TRBV27 and J usage is TRBJ2-1, with D possibly matching TRBD2 (7 bases). The germline CDR1 and CDR2 sequences are MNHEY and SMNVEV (reference sequence). The CDR3 has 18 residues. DNA of the CDR3: TGTGCCAGCAATTTAGGGGGATTAGCGGGTGGGAGCTACAATGAGCAGTTCTTC. Its translation is CASNLGGLAGGSYNEQFF.

This clone has a single count. CDR3 nucleotide sequence: TGTGCCAGCAGCCTGGCTAGCGGGAGGGCCTCCGGGGAGCTGTTTTTT. Protein: CASSLASGRASGELFF. The V and J genes are TRBV7-6 and TRBJ2-2, with 12 bases aligning to TRBD2. Germline CDR1 SGHVS, CDR2 FNYEAQ. V dropped 5 bases and J dropped 6; count of bases not matched to a gene: 7. The CDR3 is 16 residues long.

The chain couples TRBV27 to TRBJ2-1; possible D gene TRBD1, 6 bases. Trimming stripped 8 bases from V and 7 bases from J, with 15 bases between. The germline gives CDR1 MNHEY, CDR2 SMNVEV (reference sequence). The CDR3 extends over 13 amino acids. CDR3 loop: CASGFRGWNEQFF. The CDR3, as DNA: TGTGCCAGCGGGTTCAGGGGTTGGAATGAGCAGTTCTTC.

The J gene is TRBJ1-1, the V gene TRBV7-9; D gene uncertain. CDR1 and CDR2 from the germline V gene are SEHNR and FQNEAQ (reference sequence). This CDR3 contains 12 residues. Trimming stripped 1 base from V and 7 bases from J, with 7 bases between. The CDR3 coding sequence is TGTGCCAGCAGCTTAGGGTCAGGTGAAGCTTTCTTT. As protein: CASSLGSGEAFF.

The genes are TRBV3-1 (or the pseudogene TRBV3-2) and TRBJ1-3; D perhaps matches TRBD1 (6 bases). The length of the CDR3 is 14 residues. Trimming cost V 4 bases and J 7 bases, with 14 bases left between them. CDR1 LGHDT and CDR2 YNNKEL come from the germline V gene (reference sequence). CDR3 sequence: CASSLGNRVNTIYF. The CDR3 DNA sequence: TGTGCCAGCAGCCTCGGGAACAGGGTGAACACCATATATTTT.

This clone is a singleton in its sample. The gene calls are TRBV9 and TRBJ2-1; 9 bases are a match to TRBD1. CDR1 is SGDLS and CDR2 is YYNGEE in the germline V gene. The CDR3 covers 19 residues. With V trimmed by 3 bases and J by 2 bases, 15 bases remained unmatched. CDR3 DNA: TGTGCCAGCAGCGATCCGGGACAGGGACCTTTCCGAGCCTACAATGAGCAGTTCTTC. It encodes CASSDPGQGPFRAYNEQFF.

V usage is TRBV3-1 (or the pseudogene TRBV3-2) and J usage is TRBJ2-5, with D perhaps matching TRBD1 (5 bases). Germline CDR1 reads LGHDT; CDR2 reads YNNKEL (reference sequence). The length of the CDR3 is 13 residues. V was pared by 2 bases and J by 3 bases, with 7 bases between. The CDR3 nucleotides are TGTGCCAGCAGCCAACCGACAGAAGAGACCCAGTACTTC. This translates into CASSQPTEETQYF.

The chain employs TRBV5-4 and TRBJ2-7; TRBD2 agrees at 10 bases. The junction had 4 bases not matched to a gene; V was cut back by 0 bases and J by 7 bases. This CDR3 has 14 amino acids. Germline V gene data show CDR1 as SGHNT and CDR2 as YYREEE (reference sequence). The CDR3 region is CASSLVSGRGEQYF. The CDR3 coding sequence is TGTGCCAGCAGCTTGGTGAGCGGGAGGGGTGAGCAGTACTTC.

V and J are TRBV5-4 and TRBJ2-7; D may be TRBD2 (6 bases). Trimming left V 2 bases short and J 0 bases short, with 9 bases between. Per the germline V gene, CDR1 is SGHNT and CDR2 is YYREEE (reference sequence). This CDR3 has 14 amino acids. The CDR3: CASSFSGNSYEQYF. In nucleotides, the CDR3 is TGTGCCAGCAGCTTTAGCGGAAACTCCTACGAGCAGTACTTC.

This clone showed up just a few times. This rearrangement joins TRBV5-4 to TRBJ2-5, with a tentative D call TRBD2 (7 bases). V lost 4 bases and J 4 bases, leaving 20 bases between the germline ends. The CDR3 spans 16 residues. Germline V lookup: CDR1 SGHNT, CDR2 YYREEE (reference sequence). CDR3 sequence: CASSPSRERGGETQYF. The DNA for the CDR3 is TGTGCCAGCAGCCCGTCGCGGGAGAGGGGGGGAGAGACCCAGTACTTC.

This clone was recorded at least ten times. The CDR3: CASSQGYRRTEAFF. CDR3 bases: TGCGCCAGCAGCCAAGGTTACAGACGGACTGAAGCTTTCTTT. The chain uses TRBV4-1 and TRBJ1-1; D gene uncertain. The germline gives CDR1 MGHRA, CDR2 YSYEKL. The CDR3 has 14 residues. Deletions cut 1 base from V and 5 bases from J, with 11 bases between.

The V gene is TRBV11-2, the J gene TRBJ2-1, with a possible D match to TRBD2 (5 bases). The CDR3 is 13 residues long. Trimming removed 3 bases at V and 7 bases at J, with 10 bases between. Germline V gene data show CDR1 as SGHAT and CDR2 as FQNNGV. CDR3 sequence reads: CASSFGVGNEQFF. The CDR3 DNA reads TGTGCCAGCAGCTTCGGGGTTGGAAATGAGCAGTTCTTC.

This chain links TRBV9 with TRBJ2-3; tentatively, D is TRBD2 (5 bases). The V and J ends lost 4 bases and 0 bases respectively, with 12 bases between them. Germline assignment: CDR1 SGDLS and CDR2 YYNGEE. This CDR3 is 15 amino acids long. The CDR3 nucleotides are TGTGCCAGCAGCACCGCGGGTCATAGCACAGATACGCAGTATTTT. The encoded protein is CASSTAGHSTDTQYF. The whole variable domain, remainder taken from reference TRBV9 and TRBJ2-3, is DSGVTQTPKHLITATGQRVTLRCSPRSGDLSVYWYQQSLDQGLQFLIQYYNGEERAKGNILERFSAQQFPDLHSELNLSSLELGDSALYFCASSTAGHSTDTQYFGPGTRLTVL.

This clone was seen only once. J is TRBJ1-2 and V is TRBV6-5; D is perhaps TRBD1 (5 bases). V shed 10 bases and J shed 9 bases, with 15 bases lying between them. Germline V gene data show CDR1 as MNHEY and CDR2 as SVGAGI. This CDR3 spans 11 amino acids. CDR3 amino acids: CAIGTSLSYTF. Written as DNA, the CDR3 is TGTGCCATTGGGACTTCCCTTAGCTACACCTTC.

Of note for this clone: Germline and junction disagree at one end, which may indicate a read error. This chain links TRBV7-8 with TRBJ2-1, with D possibly being TRBD1 (5 bases). The germline V gene has CDR1 SGHVS and CDR2 FQNEAQ. The CDR3 consists of 12 residues. The CDR3 spells CASSLEPPGRVF. CDR3 nucleotides: TGTGCCAGCAGCTTAGAACCCCCAGGCAGGGTCTTC.

The chain couples TRBV27 to TRBJ2-1, with 7 bases lining up with TRBD1. Germline loops: CDR1 MNHEY, CDR2 SMNVEV (reference sequence). The CDR3 contains 14 residues. The V segment lost 4 bases and the J segment 3 bases; nucleotides outside the gene matches: 3. The CDR3 protein is CASSYPGGYNEQFF. For the CDR3, the DNA is TGTGCCAGCAGTTACCCAGGGGGCTACAATGAGCAGTTCTTC.

In its sample, this clone was seen once. CDR3 nucleotide sequence: TGTGCCAGCAGCTTAAGCGGGTGGATTCTAGCGGGACAAGGGGAGCAGTTCTTC. Translated: CASSLSGWILAGQGEQFF. The rearrangement links TRBV7-2 to TRBJ2-1, with TRBD2 matching 9 bases. This CDR3 comprises 18 residues. V lost 2 bases and J lost 10; bases outside the gene matches: 18. Germline-derived CDR1 and CDR2 are SGHTA and FQGNSA.

The chain carries TRBV5-4 and TRBJ2-7; possible D gene TRBD2, 6 bases. This CDR3 has 14 amino acids. Germline V lookup: CDR1 SGHNT, CDR2 YYREEE (reference sequence). V was trimmed by 4 bases and J by 0 bases, leaving 11 bases between them. CDR3 loop: CASSQGLYSYEQYF. CDR3 DNA: TGTGCCAGCAGCCAGGGACTTTACTCCTACGAGCAGTACTTC.